This T cell receptor beta chain emerged from a study of T cells in localized non-small cell lung cancer. Study results and limitations: Appearing in adjacent lung were a median about 50 of the top 100 tumor clones. Peak T cell clonality was found in uninvolved adjacent lung, exceeding tumor.

This CDR3 has 14 amino acids. Germline lookup yields CDR1 MNHNS and CDR2 SASEGT. The V and J ends lost 6 bases and 4 bases respectively, with 15 bases between them. Concerning this clone itself: The antigen remains unidentified.

The protocol was immunoSEQ multiplex PCR, while the TCRdb copy is restricted to in-frame clones and leaves out a portion. The table has 25,000 to 30,000 clones, about 90% seen once. Sequencing was performed on peripheral blood mononuclear cells, taken before any cancer treatment. This chain uses TRBV6-1 with TRBJ1-1; perhaps TRBD1 as D (5 bases). The TCR was taken from a woman between 40 and 69 years old with stage III lung adenocarcinoma. In DNA, the CDR3 is TGTGCCAGCAGGGTAATCAGGGAGGGCACTGAAGCTTTCTTT. As protein: CASRVIREGTEAFF.